This TCR beta chain was captured in a study of shared clonotypes between healthy human individuals. CDR1 is SNHLY, CDR2 FYNNEI, per germline. Trimming removed 7 bases from V and 1 base from J, with 11 bases in between. There are 15 residues in the CDR3. Sequencing was performed with immunoSEQ multiplex PCR; in TCRdb, only in-frame clones are kept and a portion is missing. The sample lists some 1.5 million clones, around 98% seen once, with around 0.47% in the top ten. Study conclusions and caveats: Across subsets, estimated richness was generally greater for naive than for memory populations. Sequencing of the sorted subsets was shown by rarefaction to be incomplete despite large depth.

Concerning this clone itself: Antigen unknown.

The sample taken for sequencing was naive CD4+ T cells sorted from blood. Subset in this sample: CD45RA+ positively selected. This sequence was found in a man in his thirties or forties in good health. This sequence joins TRBV2 and TRBJ2-6, with D unclear. Written as DNA, the CDR3 is TGTGCCAGCACTCGCGGAACTTCTGGGGCCAACGTCCTGACTTTC. Its protein product is CASTRGTSGANVLTF.